These T cell receptor beta chains were read from a single sample in a study of blood T cell repertoires in COVID-19. Profiled with immunoSEQ multiplex PCR; TCRdb holds only in-frame clones, not every one. Of about 400,000 clones listed, 88% were seen once; the top ten hold over 2%. Sequenced input: PBMCs or T cells enriched from blood (not recorded which). Source of these receptors: a middle-aged woman with acute COVID-19. Both conserved end residues are part of each CDR3. The D gene is left open where the match is weak. Where a row states a size, it is once, few, many or the class of an expanded clone; other rows omit it.

j_gene: TRBJ1-3; v_gene: TRBV7-6; d_gene: NA; abundance: few; CDR3nt: TGTGCCAGCAGCTTAGCCGTCTCTGGAAACACCATATATTTT; CDR3aa: CASSLAVSGNTIYF
j_gene: TRBJ2-5; v_gene: TRBV11-2; d_gene: TRBD1; abundance: NA; CDR3nt: TGTGCCAGCAGCTTAACCGGGACAGGGAGCGGGGAGACCCAGTACTTC; CDR3aa: CASSLTGTGSGETQYF
j_gene: TRBJ1-2; v_gene: TRBV5-1; d_gene: TRBD1; abundance: NA; CDR3nt: TGCGCCAGCAGCCTGGACGGACAGGGCGGCTATGGCTACACCTTC; CDR3aa: CASSLDGQGGYGYTF
j_gene: TRBJ2-5; v_gene: TRBV18; d_gene: NA; abundance: NA; CDR3nt: TGTGCCAGCTCGCTAACAGGGAACCAAGAGACCCAGTACTTC; CDR3aa: CASSLTGNQETQYF
j_gene: TRBJ2-3; v_gene: TRBV6-5; d_gene: NA; abundance: NA; CDR3nt: TGTGCCAGCAGTTCGATCGGGCGGGTTGCGGCAGATACGCAGTATTTT; CDR3aa: CASSSIGRVAADTQYF
j_gene: TRBJ2-1; v_gene: TRBV5-1; d_gene: TRBD2; abundance: NA; CDR3nt: TGCGCCAGCAGTCCCGTCGCGGGGGTGCAATCCTACAATGAGCAGTTCTTC; CDR3aa: CASSPVAGVQSYNEQFF
j_gene: TRBJ2-1; v_gene: TRBV11-3; d_gene: TRBD1; abundance: NA; CDR3nt: TGTGCCAGCAGCTCCGGACAGGGCCATGAGCAGTTCTTC; CDR3aa: CASSSGQGHEQFF
j_gene: TRBJ1-2; v_gene: TRBV5-5; d_gene: TRBD1; abundance: NA; CDR3nt: TGTGCCAGCAGCGGGGACAGGGCAAACTATGGCTACACCTTC; CDR3aa: CASSGDRANYGYTF
j_gene: TRBJ2-5; v_gene: TRBV10-3; d_gene: TRBD2; abundance: NA; CDR3nt: TGTGCCATCAGACGACTAGCGGGGAGCATGGAGACCCAGTACTTC; CDR3aa: CAIRRLAGSMETQYF
j_gene: TRBJ1-1; v_gene: TRBV27; d_gene: NA; abundance: NA; CDR3nt: TGTGCCAGTCGGGGGGCTAGGAACACTGAAGCTTTCTTT; CDR3aa: CASRGARNTEAFF
j_gene: TRBJ2-7; v_gene: TRBV3-1/TRBV3-2; d_gene: NA; abundance: NA; CDR3nt: TGTGCCAGCAGCCCACCGAGGGGGGGTTGGTACGAGCAGTACTTC; CDR3aa: CASSPPRGGWYEQYF
j_gene: TRBJ1-1; v_gene: TRBV5-1; d_gene: NA; abundance: NA; CDR3nt: TGCGCCAGCAGCTTGTTTGGCAAGAACACTGAAGCTTTCTTT; CDR3aa: CASSLFGKNTEAFF
j_gene: TRBJ1-2; v_gene: TRBV13; d_gene: NA; abundance: NA; CDR3nt: TGTGCCAGCAGCCTAAGGGGCCAGGGCTACACCTTC; CDR3aa: CASSLRGQGYTF
j_gene: TRBJ2-2; v_gene: TRBV10-1; d_gene: NA; abundance: NA; CDR3nt: TGCGCCAGCAGTGAACTAGGAGTCCGGGAGCTGTTTTTT; CDR3aa: CASSELGVRELFF
j_gene: TRBJ2-2; v_gene: TRBV11-2; d_gene: NA; abundance: NA; CDR3nt: TGTGCCAGCACAGGGGCGGGGGAGGGCACCGGGGAGCTGTTTTTT; CDR3aa: CASTGAGEGTGELFF
j_gene: TRBJ2-1; v_gene: TRBV7-8; d_gene: TRBD1; abundance: NA; CDR3nt: TGTGCCAGCAGCTTAGAGGGACAGGGTAGCCAGGAGCAGTTCTTC; CDR3aa: CASSLEGQGSQEQFF
j_gene: TRBJ2-3; v_gene: TRBV11-3; d_gene: TRBD1; abundance: NA; CDR3nt: TGTGCCAGCAGCTTAGAGGGGACAGACACAGATACGCAGTATTTT; CDR3aa: CASSLEGTDTDTQYF
j_gene: TRBJ1-2; v_gene: TRBV13; d_gene: TRBD1; abundance: NA; CDR3nt: TGTGCCAGCAGCTTAGGCAGGGGGTTCGGCTACACCTTC; CDR3aa: CASSLGRGFGYTF
j_gene: TRBJ2-4; v_gene: TRBV10-2; d_gene: TRBD1; abundance: NA; CDR3nt: TGCGCCAGCAGACCGGACAGGGTAGGAGACATTCAGTACTTC; CDR3aa: CASRPDRVGDIQYF
j_gene: TRBJ2-3; v_gene: TRBV5-1; d_gene: TRBD2; abundance: once; CDR3nt: TGCGCCAGCAGCTTGAAAACTAGCGTTACAGATACGCAGTATTTT; CDR3aa: CASSLKTSVTDTQYF
j_gene: TRBJ1-1; v_gene: TRBV13; d_gene: TRBD1; abundance: NA; CDR3nt: TGTGCCAGCAGCTCTGAGGGACAGCGGAACACTGAAGCTTTCTTT; CDR3aa: CASSSEGQRNTEAFF
j_gene: TRBJ1-4; v_gene: TRBV3-1/TRBV3-2; d_gene: NA; abundance: NA; CDR3nt: TGTGCCAGCAGCCAAGATGGCGGAGGGGAAAAACTGTTTTTT; CDR3aa: CASSQDGGGEKLFF
j_gene: TRBJ2-7; v_gene: TRBV5-6; d_gene: NA; abundance: NA; CDR3nt: TGTGCCAGCAGCTCGCTCCCGGCAGGGGGGAACGGGCAGTACTTC; CDR3aa: CASSSLPAGGNGQYF
j_gene: TRBJ1-4; v_gene: TRBV19; d_gene: NA; abundance: NA; CDR3nt: TGTGCCAGTAATCCCCTCGGGGAGTCGGAAAAACTGTTTTTT; CDR3aa: CASNPLGESEKLFF
j_gene: TRBJ1-1; v_gene: TRBV3-1/TRBV3-2; d_gene: NA; abundance: NA; CDR3nt: TGTGCCAGCAGCCTTTCCACGGGTTATGAAGCTTTCTTT; CDR3aa: CASSLSTGYEAFF
j_gene: TRBJ1-1; v_gene: TRBV30; d_gene: NA; abundance: NA; CDR3nt: TGTGCCTGGCAATCCGGACAGACCAACACTGAAGCTTTCTTT; CDR3aa: CAWQSGQTNTEAFF
j_gene: TRBJ1-5; v_gene: TRBV19; d_gene: NA; abundance: NA; CDR3nt: TGTGCCAGTAGCCGTGGGGCGAGCAATCAGCCCCAGCATTTT; CDR3aa: CASSRGASNQPQHF
j_gene: TRBJ2-3; v_gene: TRBV10-3; d_gene: TRBD1; abundance: NA; CDR3nt: TGTGCCATCAGACCACCGGGACAGGGCGCAGATACGCAGTATTTT; CDR3aa: CAIRPPGQGADTQYF
j_gene: TRBJ2-5; v_gene: TRBV7-9; d_gene: TRBD2; abundance: NA; CDR3nt: TGTGCCAGCAGCCCGGGGACTAGCGGTAATCAAGAGACCCAGTACTTC; CDR3aa: CASSPGTSGNQETQYF
j_gene: TRBJ2-3; v_gene: TRBV11-2; d_gene: NA; abundance: NA; CDR3nt: TGTGCCAGCAGCAAAGGACCCGTAATAGCGGATACGCAGTATTTT; CDR3aa: CASSKGPVIADTQYF
j_gene: TRBJ1-2; v_gene: TRBV15; d_gene: TRBD1; abundance: NA; CDR3nt: TGTGCCACCAGCAAATCCACAGGGGGCTATGGCTACACCTTC; CDR3aa: CATSKSTGGYGYTF
j_gene: TRBJ1-6; v_gene: TRBV4-1; d_gene: NA; abundance: NA; CDR3nt: TGCGCCAGCAGCCAAGATATAAGCCCCTATAATTCACCCCTCCACTTT; CDR3aa: CASSQDISPYNSPLHF
j_gene: TRBJ1-4; v_gene: TRBV4-1; d_gene: NA; abundance: once; CDR3nt: TGCGCCAGCAGCCAAGCCTGGGAAGACAGCCTTAATGAAAAACTGTTTTTT; CDR3aa: CASSQAWEDSLNEKLFF
j_gene: TRBJ1-4; v_gene: TRBV7-9; d_gene: TRBD1; abundance: NA; CDR3nt: TGTGCCAGCAGCCCCCGGCGTGAGGGGGCTGGGGAAAAACTGTTTTTT; CDR3aa: CASSPRREGAGEKLFF
j_gene: TRBJ1-3; v_gene: TRBV2; d_gene: NA; abundance: NA; CDR3nt: TGTGCCAGCGCTCTGCAAGGAGGTGGCTCTGGAAACACCATATATTTT; CDR3aa: CASALQGGGSGNTIYF
j_gene: TRBJ1-1; v_gene: TRBV10-3; d_gene: NA; abundance: once; CDR3nt: TGTGCCATCAGCGGAAGTCGGGAAAAAGCTTTCTTT; CDR3aa: CAISGSREKAFF
j_gene: TRBJ2-3; v_gene: TRBV21-1; d_gene: NA; abundance: once; CDR3nt: TGTGCCAGCCTACCTACAGGGAGGGGGACAGATACGCAGTATTTT; CDR3aa: CASLPTGRGTDTQYF
j_gene: TRBJ1-1; v_gene: TRBV5-1; d_gene: TRBD1; abundance: NA; CDR3nt: TGCGCCAGCAGCAGTACAGGGGGCTGGACTGAAGCTTTCTTT; CDR3aa: CASSSTGGWTEAFF
j_gene: TRBJ1-5; v_gene: TRBV30; d_gene: NA; abundance: NA; CDR3nt: TGTGCCTGGAGTTTGTCTCCCCGCAATCAGCCCCAGCATTTT; CDR3aa: CAWSLSPRNQPQHF
j_gene: TRBJ2-1; v_gene: TRBV5-4; d_gene: TRBD2; abundance: NA; CDR3nt: TGTGCCAGCAGCCGCGGGCTAGCGGGGGGCGACAATGAGCAGTTCTTC; CDR3aa: CASSRGLAGGDNEQFF
j_gene: TRBJ2-7; v_gene: TRBV7-8; d_gene: TRBD2; abundance: once; CDR3nt: TGTGCCAGCAGCTTAGGCAGCGGGGGGACCTTCTACGAGCAGTACTTC; CDR3aa: CASSLGSGGTFYEQYF
j_gene: TRBJ1-4; v_gene: TRBV2; d_gene: TRBD1; abundance: NA; CDR3nt: TGTGCCAGCAGGCCTACCGGGACAGGGTCGGAAAAACTGTTTTTT; CDR3aa: CASRPTGTGSEKLFF
j_gene: TRBJ2-3; v_gene: TRBV10-3; d_gene: TRBD2; abundance: NA; CDR3nt: TGTGCCATCACTTCGGGGAGGGAGGTGGATACGCAGTATTTT; CDR3aa: CAITSGREVDTQYF
j_gene: TRBJ1-2; v_gene: TRBV10-3; d_gene: NA; abundance: NA; CDR3nt: TGTGCCATCAGTGAGTCCGGTTCAGCGGGGGCCTTGGTTGGCTACACCTTC; CDR3aa: CAISESGSAGALVGYTF
j_gene: TRBJ2-7; v_gene: TRBV12-3/TRBV12-4; d_gene: NA; abundance: NA; CDR3nt: TGTGCCAGCAGTTCAGACAGCTCCTACGAGCAGTACTTC; CDR3aa: CASSSDSSYEQYF
j_gene: TRBJ1-1; v_gene: TRBV2; d_gene: NA; abundance: NA; CDR3nt: TGTGCCAGCAACCAACAGGGCAGGGTTACTGAAGCTTTCTTT; CDR3aa: CASNQQGRVTEAFF
j_gene: TRBJ1-5; v_gene: TRBV6-1; d_gene: NA; abundance: NA; CDR3nt: TGTGCCAGCAGTGAAGCGGGACATAGCAATCAGCCCCAGCATTTT; CDR3aa: CASSEAGHSNQPQHF
j_gene: TRBJ1-5; v_gene: TRBV19; d_gene: TRBD1; abundance: NA; CDR3nt: TGTGCCAGTAGTCCAAAAATATTTGACAGGGGGAATCAGCCCCAGCATTTT; CDR3aa: CASSPKIFDRGNQPQHF
j_gene: TRBJ1-2; v_gene: TRBV29-1; d_gene: NA; abundance: NA; CDR3nt: TGCAGCGTGCCCACAGGGCCGGGCTACACCTTC; CDR3aa: CSVPTGPGYTF
j_gene: TRBJ2-1; v_gene: TRBV6-5; d_gene: NA; abundance: NA; CDR3nt: TGTGCCAGTTCGTCCGGCTCCTACAATGAGCAGTTCTTC; CDR3aa: CASSSGSYNEQFF
j_gene: TRBJ2-7; v_gene: TRBV11-3; d_gene: TRBD1; abundance: NA; CDR3nt: TGTGCCAGCAGCCCATGGGGACAGGCCTACGAGCAGTACTTC; CDR3aa: CASSPWGQAYEQYF
j_gene: TRBJ1-1; v_gene: TRBV5-1; d_gene: TRBD1; abundance: NA; CDR3nt: TGCGCCAGCAGCCTGGGACAGGGGGCCGGGGGCACTGAAGCTTTCTTT; CDR3aa: CASSLGQGAGGTEAFF
j_gene: TRBJ2-6; v_gene: TRBV7-8; d_gene: TRBD1; abundance: NA; CDR3nt: TGTGCCAGCAGCTCGTTGACAGGGGGCGGTTATGGGGCCAACGTCCTGACTTTC; CDR3aa: CASSSLTGGGYGANVLTF
j_gene: TRBJ2-2; v_gene: TRBV21-1; d_gene: NA; abundance: NA; CDR3nt: TGTGCCAGCAGCAAACAGGGCGGCGGGGAGCTGTTTTTT; CDR3aa: CASSKQGGGELFF
j_gene: TRBJ2-7; v_gene: TRBV7-8; d_gene: NA; abundance: NA; CDR3nt: TGTGCCAGCAGCCACGACTATCTCCGGTACACTCACTACGAGCAGTACTTC; CDR3aa: CASSHDYLRYTHYEQYF
j_gene: TRBJ1-1; v_gene: TRBV5-1; d_gene: TRBD1; abundance: NA; CDR3nt: TGCGCCAGCAGCAACCAGGGGGCCCCTGAAGCTTTCTTT; CDR3aa: CASSNQGAPEAFF
j_gene: TRBJ1-1; v_gene: TRBV5-1; d_gene: TRBD1; abundance: few; CDR3nt: TGCGCCAGCACCCTGACAGGGTTGAACACTGAAGCTTTCTTT; CDR3aa: CASTLTGLNTEAFF
j_gene: TRBJ2-3; v_gene: TRBV12-5; d_gene: NA; abundance: NA; CDR3nt: TGTGCTAGTGGTTCGGCCCCTGGGGGCAGGATATCGACAGATACGCAGTATTTT; CDR3aa: CASGSAPGGRISTDTQYF